This TCR beta chain derives from a study of OX40 agonist ivuxolimab in advanced cancers. The protocol was immunoSEQ multiplex PCR, while the TCRdb copy is restricted to in-frame clones and leaves out a portion. The data show 60,000 or so clones, with roughly 84% seen just once and 4.5% to 5.5% held by the top ten. Between the trimmed V and J ends, which lost 1 base and 5 bases, there was a span of 10 bases. From germline, CDR1 is SGHTA and CDR2 FQGNSA. The CDR3 runs 14 residues. Sequenced material: CD4+ or CD8+ T cells sorted from blood, taken in a trial of the OX40 agonist ivuxolimab. The V gene is TRBV7-2, the J gene TRBJ2-3, with D tentatively TRBD2 (7 bases). This TCR was recovered from an adult with an advanced solid tumor such as melanoma, head and neck, liver or kidney cancer. CDR3 coding DNA: TGTGCCAGCAGCTTAGGGGGAGGGGGAGATACGCAGTATTTT. Translation: CASSLGGGGDTQYF.